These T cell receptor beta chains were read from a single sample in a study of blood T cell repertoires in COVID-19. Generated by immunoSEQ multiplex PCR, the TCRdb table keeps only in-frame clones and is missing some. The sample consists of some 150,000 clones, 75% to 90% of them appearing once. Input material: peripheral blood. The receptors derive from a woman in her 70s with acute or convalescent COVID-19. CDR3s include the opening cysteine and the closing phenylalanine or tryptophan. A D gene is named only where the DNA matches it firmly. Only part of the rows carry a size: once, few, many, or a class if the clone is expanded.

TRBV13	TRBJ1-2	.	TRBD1	TGTGCCAGCAGCGAGAGAGGGGGCCCCACTAACTATGGCTACACCTTC	CASSERGGPTNYGYTF
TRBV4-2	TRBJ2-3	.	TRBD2	TGTGCCAGCAGCCAGGGGACTAGCGGGGGAGCAAATACGCAGTATTTT	CASSQGTSGGANTQYF
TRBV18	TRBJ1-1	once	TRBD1	TGTGCCAGCTCACCGGGGGACAGGGGAGCTGGCACTGAAGCTTTCTTT	CASSPGDRGAGTEAFF
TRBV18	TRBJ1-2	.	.	TGTGCCAGCTCAAGAGGACAGCAGTACTATGGCTACACCTTC	CASSRGQQYYGYTF
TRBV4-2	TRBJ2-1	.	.	TGTGCCAGCAGCCAAGGTCTAGCAGGATGGAATGAGCAGTTCTTC	CASSQGLAGWNEQFF
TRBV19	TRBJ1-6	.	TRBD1	TGTGCCAGTAGTCTTGGCGGGACAGGGGCTTCACCCCTCCACTTT	CASSLGGTGASPLHF
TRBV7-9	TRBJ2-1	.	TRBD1	TGTGCCAGCAGCGGACCGGGACAGGGGGGGAATGAGCAGTTCTTC	CASSGPGQGGNEQFF
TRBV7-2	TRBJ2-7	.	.	TGTGCCAGCAGAGGGGTAGGGCGGGGAGGTTACGAGCAGTACTTC	CASRGVGRGGYEQYF
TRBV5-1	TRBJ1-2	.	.	TGCGCCAGCAGCCCCACAGGGCGGTATGGCTACACCTTC	CASSPTGRYGYTF
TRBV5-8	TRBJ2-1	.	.	TGTGCCAGCAGCTTGGTCCTACATGAGCAGTTCTTC	CASSLVLHEQFF
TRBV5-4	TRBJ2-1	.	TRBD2	TGTGCCAGCAGCGGGGTCTTCGGGACTACGATCAATGAGCAGTTCTTC	CASSGVFGTTINEQFF
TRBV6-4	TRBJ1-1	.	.	TGTGCCAGCAGTGTCCAGGTGAACACTGAAGCTTTCTTT	CASSVQVNTEAFF
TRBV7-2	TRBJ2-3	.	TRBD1	TGTGCCAGCAGCTCACACAGGGGGATTAGCACAGATACGCAGTATTTT	CASSSHRGISTDTQYF
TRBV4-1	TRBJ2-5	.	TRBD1	TGCGCCAGCAGCCAAGATAGAGGGGGCGCGGGCCAAGAGACCCAGTACTTC	CASSQDRGGAGQETQYF
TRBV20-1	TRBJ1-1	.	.	TGCAGTGCCCCCTTAAACACTGAAGCTTTCTTT	CSAPLNTEAFF